The 7 T cell receptor beta chains reported below all come from one sample, sequenced in a study of Ad26.COV2.S vaccination and SARS-CoV-2 variants. Clones were read by immunoSEQ multiplex PCR, and TCRdb kept only the in-frame ones, dropping some. The profile covers about 410,000 clones, with approximately 90% appearing a single time and around 1.9% taken by the ten largest. Treatment meaning: around 19 received Ad26.COV2.S at low or high dose, single or two shots; several received placebo; per-sample allocation not given. Samples analyzed were those drawn on day 63 after the first vaccine or placebo injection. Here the sequenced sample was peripheral blood, taken in a trial of Ad26.COV2.S vaccine versus placebo. These receptors were taken from a person between 18 and 59 years old who received the Ad26.COV2.S COVID-19 vaccine or a placebo.

This clone was seen only once. The chain carries TRBV5-4 and TRBJ2-1; D is possibly TRBD2 (6 bases). Germline CDR1 SGHNT, CDR2 YYREEE (reference sequence). The CDR3 runs to 15 residues. V gave up 0 bases and J gave up 8 bases, with 15 bases separating them. This CDR3 reads CASSLGEVLAYEQFF. For the CDR3, the DNA is TGTGCCAGCAGCTTGGGGGAGGTGCTAGCCTATGAGCAGTTCTTC.

This rearrangement joins TRBV28 to TRBJ2-3; the D is unclear. Germline values: CDR1 MDHEN, CDR2 SYDVKM. The CDR3 consists of 13 residues. Between the trimmed V and J ends, which lost 2 bases and 5 bases, there was a span of 8 bases. The CDR3 DNA reads TGTGCCAGCAGTTTAATGTCCGAAGATACGCAGTATTTT. Translating it yields CASSLMSEDTQYF. The full variable domain, with the rest looked up from reference TRBV28 and TRBJ2-3, is DVKVTQSSRYLVKRTGEKVFLECVQDMDHENMFWYRQDPGLGLRLIYFSYDVKMKEKGDIPEGYSVSREKKERFSLILESASTNQTSMYLCASSLMSEDTQYFGPGTRLTVL.

This chain uses TRBV18 with TRBJ1-3; D might be TRBD1 (5 bases). Germline assignment: CDR1 KGHSH and CDR2 LQKENI. Trimming left V 4 bases short and J 0 bases short, with 10 bases between. The CDR3 length is 15 residues. The CDR3 spells CASSRDGTSGNTIYF. For the CDR3, the DNA is TGTGCCAGCTCACGGGACGGTACCTCTGGAAACACCATATATTTT.

The rearrangement uses TRBV5-1 and TRBJ1-3; D may be TRBD1 (5 bases). The CDR3 is made up of 15 amino acids. Between the trimmed V and J ends, which lost 0 bases and 1 base, there was a span of 8 bases. In germline, CDR1 is SGHRS, CDR2 YFSETQ. As DNA, the CDR3 is TGCGCCAGCAGCTTGGATGGGGGGTCTGGAAACACCATATATTTT. This translates into CASSLDGGSGNTIYF.

There are a few counts of this clone. This chain uses TRBV7-2 with TRBJ2-2; D ambiguous. With 5 bases removed from V and 8 bases from J, the gap between germline ends came to 15 bases. Germline CDR1 and CDR2: SGHTA and FQGNSA. The CDR3 sequence is 14 residues long. The CDR3 loop reads CASSPVRSGGELFF. The CDR3 coding sequence is TGTGCCAGCAGCCCCGTTCGTAGTGGAGGGGAGCTGTTTTTT.

The chain combines TRBV10-3 with TRBJ2-7; 8 nucleotides align to TRBD1. V dropped 6 bases and J dropped 3; count of bases not matched to a gene: 7. CDR3 length: 14 residues. Germline-derived CDR1 and CDR2 are ENHRY and SYGVKD. CDR3 sequence (DNA): TGTGCCATCAGCGGGGGACAGGTCGGCTACGAGCAGTACTTC. This codes for CAISGGQVGYEQYF.

The V and J genes are TRBV5-6 and TRBJ2-5, with D uncertain. Germline lookup yields CDR1 SGHDT and CDR2 YYEEEE. V dropped 6 bases and J dropped 2 bases, with 14 bases sitting between them. The CDR3 contains 14 residues. Here the CDR3 DNA reads TGTGCCAGCACCCTCCCTCGGGCGCAAGAGACCCAGTACTTC. It is translated as CASTLPRAQETQYF.